These T cell receptor beta chains were read from a single sample in a study of blood T cell repertoires in COVID-19. Here immunoSEQ multiplex PCR was the method, and the copy in TCRdb shows in-frame clones only, minus some. The top ten hold approximately 14% of the sample, which has 160,000 or so clones, roughly 84% seen once. Sequencing was performed on PBMCs or T cells enriched from blood (not recorded which). The receptors were sampled from a man between 45 and 60 years old who had recovered from COVID-19. Each CDR3 is given with its conserved first and last residue. Fields, in order: D gene, J gene, V gene, clone size, CDR3 length, CDR3 DNA, CDR3 protein. A D gene is named only where the DNA matches it firmly. Clone size, where shown, is once, few, many, or a class for clones that have expanded.

D: .; J: TRBJ1-1; V: TRBV5-1; size: .; length: 13; DNA: TGCGCCAGCACTGAACTCATGAACACTGAAGCTTTCTTT; CDR3: CASTELMNTEAFF
D: TRBD2; J: TRBJ2-1; V: TRBV14; size: .; length: 18; DNA: TGTGCCAGCAGCCAATACCATTTAGCGGGGGGCGTTGGGGAGGAGCAGTTCTTC; CDR3: CASSQYHLAGGVGEEQFF
D: TRBD2; J: TRBJ2-5; V: TRBV30; size: .; length: 14; DNA: TGTGCCTGGGACAAGGCGGGGGAACAAGAGACCCAGTACTTC; CDR3: CAWDKAGEQETQYF
D: TRBD2; J: TRBJ2-3; V: TRBV7-3; size: .; length: 17; DNA: TGTGCCAGCAGCTTAACGGGAACTAGCGGGGGGACAGATACGCAGTATTTT; CDR3: CASSLTGTSGGTDTQYF
D: TRBD2; J: TRBJ2-3; V: TRBV5-1; size: .; length: 17; DNA: TGCGCCAGCAGCCGGACTAGCGGGGCGTCGAGCACAGATACGCAGTATTTT; CDR3: CASSRTSGASSTDTQYF
D: TRBD1; J: TRBJ1-1; V: TRBV2; size: .; length: 13; DNA: TGTGCCAGCAGTGCCGGGACAGGGGGTGCGGCTTTCTTT; CDR3: CASSAGTGGAAFF
D: .; J: TRBJ1-1; V: TRBV19; size: .; length: 16; DNA: TGTGCCAGTAGTATCTCCCGACAGATACTCAACACTGAAGCTTTCTTT; CDR3: CASSISRQILNTEAFF
D: .; J: TRBJ1-4; V: TRBV7-2; size: .; length: 13; DNA: TGTGCCAGCAGCTTAGCACTTAATGAAAAACTGTTTTTT; CDR3: CASSLALNEKLFF
D: .; J: TRBJ1-5; V: TRBV12-5; size: .; length: 13; DNA: TGTGCTAGTGGTCTGGGGGCAAATCAGCCCCAGCATTTT; CDR3: CASGLGANQPQHF
D: .; J: TRBJ1-1; V: TRBV3-1/TRBV3-2; size: .; length: 11; DNA: TGTGCCAGCAGGTGGGGGGGCGAAGCTTTCTTT; CDR3: CASRWGGEAFF
D: .; J: TRBJ2-5; V: TRBV20-1; size: .; length: 11; DNA: TGCAGTGCTAGAGATCTGGAGACCCAGTACTTC; CDR3: CSARDLETQYF
D: .; J: TRBJ1-1; V: TRBV7-9; size: .; length: 11; DNA: TGTGCCAGCAGCCATGACACTGAAGCTTTCTTT; CDR3: CASSHDTEAFF
D: TRBD1; J: TRBJ2-3; V: TRBV5-1; size: .; length: 15; DNA: TGCGCCAGCAGCTACGGACAGGGTCGTACAGATACGCAGTATTTT; CDR3: CASSYGQGRTDTQYF
D: .; J: TRBJ1-6; V: TRBV19; size: .; length: 17; DNA: TGTGCCAGTAGTATCTTCGCAGGGGTAAAATATAATTCACCCCTCCACTTT; CDR3: CASSIFAGVKYNSPLHF
D: .; J: TRBJ1-2; V: TRBV19; size: once; length: 15; DNA: TGTGCCAGTAGTATAGTGGCAGCTGCAGGGTATGGCTACACCTTC; CDR3: CASSIVAAAGYGYTF
D: .; J: TRBJ1-5; V: TRBV19; size: .; length: 14; DNA: TGTGCCAGTAGCCTTCGACAGGGCAATCAGCCCCAGCATTTT; CDR3: CASSLRQGNQPQHF
D: .; J: TRBJ1-1; V: TRBV18; size: .; length: 15; DNA: TGTGCCAGCTCACCAATCCCGGGGGAGAACACTGAAGCTTTCTTT; CDR3: CASSPIPGENTEAFF
D: .; J: TRBJ2-1; V: TRBV19; size: .; length: 16; DNA: TGTGCCAGTAGTGGAGCAGGGGCCTCGCACGTTAATGAGCAGTTCTTC; CDR3: CASSGAGASHVNEQFF
D: .; J: TRBJ1-5; V: TRBV5-5; size: .; length: 16; DNA: TGTGCCAGCAGCTTGGCCGTACAGAACATAATTCAGCCCCAGCATTTT; CDR3: CASSLAVQNIIQPQHF
D: .; J: TRBJ2-5; V: TRBV6-5; size: .; length: 14; DNA: TGTGCCAGCAGTCTGAGGGGGGGATGGGAGACCCAGTACTTC; CDR3: CASSLRGGWETQYF
D: .; J: TRBJ1-6; V: TRBV6-5; size: .; length: 15; DNA: TGTGCCAGCAGTTATGGGCGGGAACATAATTCACCCCTCCACTTT; CDR3: CASSYGREHNSPLHF
D: .; J: TRBJ2-1; V: TRBV25-1; size: .; length: 12; DNA: TGTGCCAGCAGTGATAGAGTTGGTGAGCAGTTCTTC; CDR3: CASSDRVGEQFF
D: TRBD1; J: TRBJ1-5; V: TRBV2; size: .; length: 16; DNA: TGTGCCAGCAGTGTCCCAGGGGGCGATGGGGGTCAGCCCCAGCATTTT; CDR3: CASSVPGGDGGQPQHF
D: TRBD2; J: TRBJ2-3; V: TRBV11-3; size: .; length: 17; DNA: TGTGCCAGCAGCTTAGGGCTAGCGGGGGGGCTGACAGATACGCAGTATTTT; CDR3: CASSLGLAGGLTDTQYF
D: TRBD1; J: TRBJ1-6; V: TRBV7-9; size: .; length: 17; DNA: TGTGCCAGCAGCTTAGTGGGGACAGGGGGCGGAGGGTCACCCCTCCACTTT; CDR3: CASSLVGTGGGGSPLHF
D: TRBD2; J: TRBJ2-1; V: TRBV11-3; size: many; length: 18; DNA: TGTGCCAGCAGCCTAGGGACTAGCGGAATAAAATCCTACAATGAGCAGTTCTTC; CDR3: CASSLGTSGIKSYNEQFF
D: .; J: TRBJ1-2; V: TRBV30; size: .; length: 14; DNA: TGTGCCTGGACCCGGGGGGTCTCAAGCTATGGCTACACCTTC; CDR3: CAWTRGVSSYGYTF
D: TRBD2; J: TRBJ2-3; V: TRBV5-1; size: .; length: 18; DNA: TGCGCCAGCAGCCTAACCCTGACTAGCGGGGGGGCGTTAGATACGCAGTATTTT; CDR3: CASSLTLTSGGALDTQYF
D: TRBD2; J: TRBJ2-3; V: TRBV6-1; size: .; length: 15; DNA: TGTGCCAGCAGTGAATTCGGCGGGGGGGCGGATACGCAGTATTTT; CDR3: CASSEFGGGADTQYF
D: .; J: TRBJ2-2; V: TRBV9; size: .; length: 18; DNA: TGTGCCAGCAGCGCATATGCCCTTTGGCGGAGGAACACCGGGGAGCTGTTTTTT; CDR3: CASSAYALWRRNTGELFF
D: .; J: TRBJ2-7; V: TRBV9; size: once; length: 14; DNA: TGTGCCAGCAGCGTAGACACAGGTTCCTACGAGCAGTACTTC; CDR3: CASSVDTGSYEQYF
D: .; J: TRBJ1-2; V: TRBV4-1; size: .; length: 16; DNA: TGCGCCAGCAGCCGGACCCCCGGGACTGGGGTTGATGGCTACACCTTC; CDR3: CASSRTPGTGVDGYTF
D: .; J: TRBJ1-3; V: TRBV14; size: .; length: 15; DNA: TGTGCCAGCAGGCCGACAGGTAGCTCTGGAAACACCATATATTTT; CDR3: CASRPTGSSGNTIYF
D: TRBD1; J: TRBJ1-1; V: TRBV10-3; size: .; length: 15; DNA: TGTGCCATCAGTGAGAGGGACAGGGCGAACACTGAAGCTTTCTTT; CDR3: CAISERDRANTEAFF
D: .; J: TRBJ1-2; V: TRBV15; size: .; length: 12; DNA: TGTGCCACCAGCAGCGAAGTCGGTGGCTACACCTTC; CDR3: CATSSEVGGYTF
D: TRBD1; J: TRBJ2-3; V: TRBV5-1; size: .; length: 15; DNA: TGCGCCAGCAGATCCGGACAGGCGGACACAGATACGCAGTATTTT; CDR3: CASRSGQADTDTQYF
D: .; J: TRBJ2-6; V: TRBV6-6; size: .; length: 16; DNA: TGTGCCAGCAGTTACAGCACCCGCTCTGGGGCCAACGTCCTGACTTTC; CDR3: CASSYSTRSGANVLTF
D: .; J: TRBJ1-3; V: TRBV18; size: few; length: 19; DNA: TGTGCCAGCTCACCAAGTCCTGTTTCAGGGACTGGGACTGGAAACACCATATATTTT; CDR3: CASSPSPVSGTGTGNTIYF
D: TRBD2; J: TRBJ2-1; V: TRBV5-1; size: .; length: 14; DNA: TGCGCCAGCAGCTTGAGGGTAGCGGGCAATGAGCAGTTCTTC; CDR3: CASSLRVAGNEQFF
D: TRBD2; J: TRBJ2-2; V: TRBV7-9; size: once; length: 13; DNA: TGTGCCAGCAGCTACGGACTAGCCGGGGAGCTGTTTTTT; CDR3: CASSYGLAGELFF
D: TRBD1; J: TRBJ2-6; V: TRBV4-2; size: .; length: 17; DNA: TGTGCCACCACGGGGAAAAGGGGGCATGTGGGGGCCAACGTCCTGACTTTC; CDR3: CATTGKRGHVGANVLTF
D: TRBD2; J: TRBJ2-1; V: TRBV3-1/TRBV3-2; size: .; length: 16; DNA: TGTGCCAGCAGCCCCCTCGGCGGGGGGGCTGACAATGAGCAGTTCTTC; CDR3: CASSPLGGGADNEQFF
D: .; J: TRBJ1-3; V: TRBV3-1/TRBV3-2; size: .; length: 17; DNA: TGTGCCAGCAGCCAACGGCGACAGGCCCTCTCTGGAAACACCATATATTTT; CDR3: CASSQRRQALSGNTIYF
D: TRBD2; J: TRBJ2-7; V: TRBV3-1/TRBV3-2; size: once; length: 17; DNA: TGTGCCAGCAGCCGGACTAGCGGGGGGGCCTTTATCCACGAGCAGTACTTC; CDR3: CASSRTSGGAFIHEQYF
D: .; J: TRBJ1-1; V: TRBV7-9; size: few; length: 15; DNA: TGTGCCAGCAGCCGCATACAGGGCCCGAACACTGAAGCTTTCTTT; CDR3: CASSRIQGPNTEAFF
D: .; J: TRBJ1-2; V: TRBV5-5; size: .; length: 14; DNA: TGTGCCAGCAGCCCAGACTCGGGGGGCTATGGCTACACCTTC; CDR3: CASSPDSGGYGYTF
D: TRBD1; J: TRBJ2-7; V: TRBV10-3; size: .; length: 13; DNA: TGTGCCATCAGTGCGGACAGGGGCTACGAGCAGTACTTC; CDR3: CAISADRGYEQYF
D: TRBD1; J: TRBJ1-1; V: TRBV6-5; size: .; length: 11; DNA: TGTGCCAGCAGGACAGGGCGTGAAGCTTTCTTT; CDR3: CASRTGREAFF
D: TRBD1; J: TRBJ2-3; V: TRBV18; size: once; length: 14; DNA: TGTGCCAGCCAAGAAAACAGGGGTACAGATACGCAGTATTTT; CDR3: CASQENRGTDTQYF
D: TRBD1; J: TRBJ1-1; V: TRBV7-8; size: .; length: 17; DNA: TGTGCCAGCAGCCTAGATCCGCACACAGGGGGTCTTACTGAAGCTTTCTTT; CDR3: CASSLDPHTGGLTEAFF
D: .; J: TRBJ1-5; V: TRBV12-3/TRBV12-4; size: .; length: 12; DNA: TGTGCCAGCAGTCTTCCCAATCAGCCCCAGCATTTT; CDR3: CASSLPNQPQHF
D: .; J: TRBJ2-7; V: TRBV5-1; size: .; length: 14; DNA: TGCGCCAGCAGCTTCCTTGACGGAGCCTACGAGCAGTACTTC; CDR3: CASSFLDGAYEQYF
D: .; J: TRBJ2-7; V: TRBV25-1; size: .; length: 16; DNA: TGTGCCAGCAGTGGGGCGGCGCAAAGGGGCTCCTACGAGCAGTACTTC; CDR3: CASSGAAQRGSYEQYF
D: .; J: TRBJ1-5; V: TRBV6-5; size: .; length: 15; DNA: TGTGCCAGCAGTTACTCAGCGGGAAGCAATCAGCCCCAGCATTTT; CDR3: CASSYSAGSNQPQHF